These 21 T cell receptor beta chains were all obtained from the same sample, sequenced in a study of blood T cell repertoires in COVID-19. The method was immunoSEQ multiplex PCR; TCRdb's version includes in-frame clones alone and lacks a portion of them. The sample includes around 260,000 clones, roughly 88% of them seen just once. Sequencing was performed on PBMCs or T cells enriched from blood (not recorded which). The receptor source for this set is a woman aged 30 to 39 who had recovered from COVID-19.

The CDR3 loop is CASSSRGREETQYF. The CDR3 region has the DNA TGTGCCAGCAGCTCCAGGGGACGGGAAGAGACCCAGTACTTC. The J gene is TRBJ2-5, the V gene TRBV11-3; tentative D call: TRBD1 (6 bases). Germline V gives CDR1 SGHNT, CDR2 YENEEA. The CDR3 is made up of 14 amino acids. The V end was cut by 4 bases, the J end by 3 bases, with 12 bases between.

The V gene is TRBV7-9, the J gene TRBJ1-1; TRBD1 agrees at 7 bases. This CDR3 region has 17 residues. The V gene end was trimmed by 6 bases and the J gene end by 2 bases; junction bases not matched to a gene: 15. Germline lookup yields CDR1 SEHNR and CDR2 FQNEAQ (reference sequence). CDR3 region: CASRSGTETVSNTEAFF. CDR3 DNA: TGTGCCAGCAGGTCCGGGACAGAGACCGTATCAAACACTGAAGCTTTCTTT.

The V call is TRBV2, the J call TRBJ2-3; TRBD2 agrees at 15 bases. The germline V gene has CDR1 SNHLY and CDR2 FYNNEI. The CDR3 covers 16 residues. V gave up 5 bases and J gave up 3 bases; unmatched junction bases: 3. As DNA, the CDR3 is TGTGCCAGCAGTTTTGGGACTAGCGGGGGGACAGATACGCAGTATTTT. This codes for CASSFGTSGGTDTQYF.

The chain employs TRBV15 and TRBJ2-7; maybe TRBD1 (6 bases). The germline V gene has CDR1 LNHNV and CDR2 YYDKDF (reference sequence). The CDR3 is 16 residues long. V was cut by 3 bases and J by 3 bases, with 18 bases left in between. The CDR3 nucleotides are TGTGCCACCAGCAGGGGCAGGGGCTCGGGGTACTACGAGCAGTACTTC. Protein: CATSRGRGSGYYEQYF.

The CDR3 sequence: CASSLAYRGRTGELFF. The CDR3 DNA follows: TGTGCCAGCAGCTTAGCGTACAGGGGGAGGACCGGGGAGCTGTTTTTT. The chain employs TRBV7-2 and TRBJ2-2; 8 bases are a match to TRBD1. The CDR3 loop spans 16 amino acids. V shed 0 bases and J 5 bases; nucleotides not matched to a gene: 5. CDR1 and CDR2 (germline): SGHTA, FQGNSA.

The rearrangement joins TRBV28 to TRBJ2-7; D gene ambiguous. The CDR3 loop spans 11 amino acids. CDR1 and CDR2 (germline): MDHEN, SYDVKM. V lost 8 bases and J 0 bases, leaving 5 bases between the germline ends. The CDR3 DNA reads as TGTGCCAGCGGCAGCTCCTACGAGCAGTACTTC. Protein sequence: CASGSSYEQYF.

The J gene is TRBJ2-7, the V gene TRBV10-1, with TRBD1 as a possible D gene (5 bases). This CDR3 spans 12 amino acids. Germline CDR1 is WNHNN and CDR2 is SYGVQD (reference sequence). The V end was cut by 6 bases, the J end by 3 bases, with 9 bases between. CDR3 residues: CASSRDSYEQYF. The CDR3 bases are TGCGCCAGCAGCCGAGACAGCTACGAGCAGTACTTC.

In this sample, this clone turned up once. CDR3 DNA: TGTGCCAGCAGCTTGGCCCAGGGGGGTGCTGAAAAACTGTTTTTT. Amino acids: CASSLAQGGAEKLFF. The rearrangement joins TRBV5-4 to TRBJ1-4; 7 nucleotides match TRBD1. Germline CDR1 and CDR2: SGHNT and YYREEE (reference sequence). CDR3 length: 15 amino acids. V dropped 0 bases and J dropped 7; count of bases not matched to a gene: 6.

This clone occurred many times. The chain is built from TRBV2 and TRBJ1-6; TRBD1 agrees at 7 bases. This CDR3 has 14 amino acids. The V gene end was trimmed by 5 bases and the J gene end by 5 bases; junction bases not matched to a gene: 3. Germline assignment: CDR1 SNHLY and CDR2 FYNNEI. CDR3 amino acids: CASSLDRNNSPLHF. For the CDR3, the DNA is TGTGCCAGCAGTCTGGACAGGAATAATTCACCCCTCCACTTT.

The chain links TRBV4-1 to TRBJ2-7, with TRBD1 matching over 9 bases. CDR1 MGHRA and CDR2 YSYEKL come from the germline V gene. Trimming cost V 4 bases and J 2 bases; bases outside gene matches: 9. The CDR3 length is 16 residues. The CDR3 here is CASSLTGTGTTYEQYF. The CDR3 coding sequence is TGCGCCAGCAGCCTGACCGGGACAGGGACTACCTACGAGCAGTACTTC.

The gene calls are TRBV5-5 and TRBJ2-7; D may be TRBD2 (6 bases). Trimming shortened V by 0 bases and J by 0 bases, and 16 bases separated the two germline ends. This CDR3 comprises 17 residues. CDR1 is SGHKS and CDR2 is YYEKEE in the germline V gene (reference sequence). CDR3 region: CASSLGEAVSFSYEQYF. For the CDR3, the DNA is TGTGCCAGCAGCTTGGGGGAGGCCGTTTCGTTCTCCTACGAGCAGTACTTC. Variable domain in full (rest from reference TRBV5-5 and TRBJ2-7): DAGVTQSPTHLIKTRGQQVTLRCSPISGHKSVSWYQQVLGQGPQFIFQYYEKEERGRGNFPDRFSARQFPNYSSELNVNALLLGDSALYLCASSLGEAVSFSYEQYFGPGTRLTVT.

V usage is TRBV3-1 (or the pseudogene TRBV3-2) and J usage is TRBJ1-6, with a weak D call TRBD1 (5 bases). The germline V gene has CDR1 LGHDT and CDR2 YNNKEL (reference sequence). The CDR3 covers 15 residues. Trimming shortened V by 4 bases and J by 7 bases, and 14 bases separated the two germline ends. CDR3 nucleotide sequence: TGTGCCAGCAGCCTCCAGGGTCTAGGGAATTCACCCCTCCACTTT. Protein product: CASSLQGLGNSPLHF.

The genes are TRBV28 and TRBJ2-5; D is perhaps TRBD2 (6 bases). CDR3 length: 14 residues. In germline, CDR1 is MDHEN, CDR2 SYDVKM. Trimming took off 2 bases at V and 4 bases at J, with 11 bases between the two ends. CDR3 amino acids: CASSLMRGGETQYF. The CDR3 bases are TGTGCCAGCAGTTTAATGCGGGGTGGAGAGACCCAGTACTTC.

About this clone: A junction boundary mismatches the germline segment, possibly from a read error. J is TRBJ1-1 and V is TRBV11-1; D is unresolved. Germline-derived CDR1 and CDR2 are SGHAT and FQDESV (reference sequence). The CDR3 is 12 amino acids. The CDR3 DNA sequence: TGTGCCAGCAGCGCGCGGGGAGCCGGGGAACGCTTT. It yields the protein CASSARGAGERF.

This rearrangement joins TRBV18 to TRBJ1-2; the match to TRBD1 covers 7 bases. The CDR3 totals 17 residues. Germline trimming cut 6 bases from V and 6 bases from J; bases unmatched to any gene: 19. In germline, CDR1 is KGHSH, CDR2 LQKENI. For the CDR3, the DNA is TGTGCCAGCTCCCAAAGCACAGGGGTTCATCTCCACCATGGCTACACCTTC. Translated, it gives CASSQSTGVHLHHGYTF.

The V gene is TRBV9, the J gene TRBJ2-7; 9 nucleotides agree with TRBD2. The germline V gene encodes CDR1 SGDLS and CDR2 YYNGEE. The CDR3 has 16 amino acids. V shed 4 bases and J 2 bases; nucleotides not matched to a gene: 10. The CDR3 nucleotides are TGTGCCAGCAGCTCCCAACTAGCGGGTAGGACCTACGAGCAGTACTTC. Protein: CASSSQLAGRTYEQYF.

This clone was seen more than once but under ten times. J is TRBJ1-1 and V is TRBV6-5; 7 bases agree with TRBD1. This CDR3 spans 14 amino acids. Per germline, CDR1 MNHEY and CDR2 SVGAGI. Germline trimming cut 4 bases from V and 8 bases from J; bases unmatched to any gene: 10. CDR3 nucleotides: TGTGCCAGCAGTTCAAAAGACAGGGTCGCAGAAGCTTTCTTT. It encodes CASSSKDRVAEAFF.

This sequence joins TRBV9 and TRBJ1-2; 8 bases are shared with TRBD1. V was pared by 4 bases and J by 0 bases, with 5 bases of the junction left unmatched. CDR3 length equals 15 residues. Germline V gene data show CDR1 as SGDLS and CDR2 as YYNGEE. The CDR3, as DNA: TGTGCCAGCAGCAACAGGGGGACAGCTAACTATGGCTACACCTTC. It codes for CASSNRGTANYGYTF.

The V call is TRBV24-1, the J call TRBJ2-2; weak D call: TRBD2 (6 bases). V lost 1 base to trimming and J lost 7 bases, with 21 bases between them. The CDR3 length is 18 residues. Germline loops: CDR1 KGHDR, CDR2 SFDVKD. The CDR3 loop is CATSDFGAGISGIGELFF. The CDR3 DNA follows: TGTGCCACCAGTGATTTTGGTGCGGGGATTAGCGGCATCGGGGAGCTGTTTTTT.

The sample holds one count of this clone. The rearrangement uses TRBV7-8 and TRBJ2-1; 9 nucleotides line up with TRBD2. CDR3 length: 17 amino acids. Trimming cost V 2 bases and J 7 bases; bases outside gene matches: 12. Germline CDR1 and CDR2: SGHVS and FQNEAQ. CDR3 loop: CASSLLEPGLASNEQFF. The DNA for the CDR3 is TGTGCCAGCAGCTTACTTGAACCGGGACTAGCCTCTAATGAGCAGTTCTTC.

The CDR3 coding sequence is TGTGCCAGCAGCTTAGCGGGAGGTTCGTGGAATGAGCAGTTCTTC. Its translation: CASSLAGGSWNEQFF. The chain links TRBV5-8 to TRBJ2-1; 9 bases are shared with TRBD2. Trimming cost V 2 bases and J 7 bases; bases outside gene matches: 7. The germline V gene encodes CDR1 SGHTS and CDR2 YDEGEE. The CDR3 consists of 15 residues.